The entry below gives a single TCR beta chain sequence along with its context. The target of this receptor is not known. No base qualities exist here, and no much larger clone lies one base off it. V lost 5 bases and J lost 4 bases; the stretch between them is 5 bases long. The cysteine opens and the phenylalanine closes a CDR3 of 11 amino acids. Solely the CDR3 DNA is kept, with 33 bases framed from the first base. In the germline V gene, CDR1 corresponds to MGHDK and CDR2 to SYGVNS. RNA was extracted using the RNeasy kit, and about 0.5 to 1 microgram was reverse transcribed with random hexamers. TCR beta CDR3 regions were amplified with the immunoSEQ multiplex PCR assay covering 54 Vbeta and 13 Jbeta segments. PCR amplification bias was corrected by using a synthetic template baseline for primer optimization and computational correction. For the original study's pipeline: Reads were annotated to V, D and J genes according to IMGT and were analyzed with immunoSEQ Analyzer, with only productive sequences retained. Clonality was calculated as one minus the Shannon entropy normalized by log2 of the number of productive unique sequences. For each patient and control, public and private clones were evaluated within the 100 most prevalent clones. A clone was defined as Susac-specific if it was absent from the healthy and MS cohorts, from more than 850 published viral clones and from other ImmuneACCESS disease sequences. TCRdb passed the public sequencing reads through fastp at Q25 and MiXCR, retaining productive beta sequences. Each CDR3 protein appears once, grouped with its most common genes and DNA. Clone size and V and J calls follow TCRdb, not the original study. The sample includes over 100,000 distinct CDR3 sequences, with just under 95% observed a single time. Around 0.12% of the sample rests with the top ten.

High-throughput TCR beta sequencing profiled peripheral blood CD8+ and CD4+ T cells from healthy donors, Susac syndrome patients and multiple sclerosis patients. Healthy donors were age- and sex-matched controls. CD8+ TEMRA cells were enriched by FACS, while bulk CD8+ and CD4+ T cells were purified by magnetic negative isolation. Blood was drawn into EDTA tubes, processed within 24 hours, and PBMCs were isolated by density gradient centrifugation. PBMCs intended for TCR sequencing were cryopreserved in liquid nitrogen and were subsequently thawed in a 37 degrees C water bath. Purity of sorted or isolated CD4+, CD8+ and CD8+ TEMRA cells was at least 90%. This sample is part of a study of CD8 T cells in Susac syndrome (dated by TCRdb to between 2018 and 2020). For the wider study: Whether CD8+ T cell activation and differentiation in Susac syndrome was antigen driven was tested using repertoire sequencing. The study compared CD8+ T cell repertoire clonality among roughly 12 healthy donors, some 14 Susac syndrome patients and roughly 15 multiple sclerosis patients.

The study at large found these results: The number of individuals in the TCR sequencing and HLA analysis was recognized as being relatively small.

The V and J genes are TRBV25-1 and TRBJ1-1, with no reliable assignment of the D segment. The specimen sequenced was CD8+ T cells from PBMCs. The clonotype comes from a human donor in good health. DNA sequence: TGTGCCAGCAGTAGTCGCACTGAAGCTTTCTTT. The resulting protein is CASSSRTEAFF. The variable domain in full, with residues beyond the CDR3 obtained from the reference TRBV25-1 and TRBJ1-1 genes, is EADIYQTPRYLVIGTGKKITLECSQTMGHDKMYWYQQDPGMELHLIHYSYGVNSTEKGDLSSESTVSRIRTEHFPLTLESARPSHTSQYLCASSSRTEAFFGQGTRLTVV.